Below, 4 T cell receptor beta chains from the same sample are listed, as sequenced in a study of blood T cell repertoires in COVID-19. TCRdb's table, derived via immunoSEQ multiplex PCR, lists solely in-frame clones and lacks some. In the table there are about 200,000 clones, 83% of which are singletons. Specimen: peripheral blood. These receptors all stem from a middle-aged woman with active or convalescent COVID-19.

The genes are TRBV3-1 (or the pseudogene TRBV3-2) and TRBJ2-5; 11 bases match TRBD2. Germline V gives CDR1 LGHDT, CDR2 YNNKEL (reference sequence). V shed 0 bases, J shed 4 bases, and the junction held 16 bases outside the gene matches. This CDR3 is 20 amino acids long. For the CDR3, the DNA is TGTGCCAGCAGCCAAGAAACTAGCGGGAGACCCGGGTATTTGGGAGAGACCCAGTACTTC. Protein: CASSQETSGRPGYLGETQYF.

This clone was detected only once. The chain has TRBV9 and TRBJ1-3; D call uncertain. Germline V gene sequence: CDR1 SGDLS, CDR2 YYNGEE. Trimming shortened V by 4 bases and J by 8 bases, and 13 bases separated the two germline ends. This CDR3 is built from 13 residues. The CDR3 bases are TGTGCCAGCAGCCCCCACCCGGGTGACACCATATATTTT. Amino acids: CASSPHPGDTIYF.

The chain links TRBV28 to TRBJ1-4, with TRBD1 identical over 7 bases. This CDR3 has 16 residues. CDR1 is MDHEN, CDR2 SYDVKM, per germline. Losses at the gene ends were 6 bases for V and 7 bases for J; bases not matched to a gene: 14. For the CDR3, the DNA is TGTGCCAGCAGGACGTTCAGGGGGGTAAAGGGTGAAAAACTGTTTTTT. It translates to CASRTFRGVKGEKLFF.

In this sample, this clone turned up once. The chain couples TRBV2 to TRBJ1-2, with D tentatively TRBD1 (6 bases). CDR3 length: 17 amino acids. Germline CDR1 reads SNHLY; CDR2 reads FYNNEI. V lost 5 bases, J lost 3 bases, and 22 bases lay in between. CDR3: CASSLLGGGQYDYGYTF. The CDR3 DNA sequence: TGTGCCAGCAGTTTATTAGGGGGGGGTCAGTATGACTATGGCTACACCTTC.